This entry describes one T cell receptor beta chain. One entry per CDR3 protein, called by TCRdb with MiXCR from the reads. This table has around 290,000 distinct CDR3 sequences, about 26% appearing once. The CDR3 has 15 amino acids. Trimming shortened V by 7 bases and J by 0 bases, and 12 bases separated the two germline ends. CDR1 and CDR2 from the germline V gene are LNHDA and SQIVND (reference sequence). These data are taken from a study of T cell repertoires in cytomegalovirus infection. V usage is TRBV19 and J usage is TRBJ2-2, with D hard to call. The clonotype was recovered from a human donor in good health (CMV status not recorded). Some clones in this sample may be carry-over from other donors' samples. The sequenced sample was PBMCs. The CDR3 nucleotides are TGTGCCAGTAAAGCCGCGGCGCCGAACACCGGGGAGCTGTTTTTT. The encoded protein is CASKAAAPNTGELFF.